This is a list of T cell receptor beta chains from one sample in a study of cytomegalovirus exposure and HLA in healthy donors. This table comes from immunoSEQ multiplex PCR, and its TCRdb copy is limited to in-frame clones, with some not included. The sample has 150,000 to 200,000 clones, about three quarters seen once. Input material: PBMCs. These receptors came from a woman aged 40 to 50 in good health and CMV-seronegative. The CDR3 runs from the conserved cysteine through the conserved F or W. A D gene is named only where the DNA matches it firmly. The size of a clone is reported for some rows only, either as once, few or many, or as a class for expanded clones.

D: TRBD1
J: TRBJ1-3
V: TRBV5-6
size: .
CDR3: CASSRRDRGRWSGNTIYF
DNA: TGTGCCAGCAGCCGCCGGGACAGGGGGCGTTGGTCTGGAAACACCATATATTTT

D: .
J: TRBJ1-2
V: TRBV15
size: .
CDR3: CATSRGGQNYGYTF
DNA: TGTGCCACCAGCAGAGGAGGGCAGAACTATGGCTACACCTTC

D: .
J: TRBJ2-6
V: TRBV6-1
size: .
CDR3: CASSEPGHPGANVLTF
DNA: TGTGCCAGCAGTGAACCGGGACACCCTGGGGCCAACGTCCTGACTTTC

D: .
J: TRBJ1-6
V: TRBV2
size: few
CDR3: CASSEALREGVYNSPLHF
DNA: TGTGCCAGCAGTGAAGCGCTTCGGGAGGGAGTCTATAATTCACCCCTCCACTTT

D: TRBD1
J: TRBJ1-2
V: TRBV7-9
size: .
CDR3: CASSTGTGVYGYTF
DNA: TGTGCCAGCAGCACCGGGACAGGGGTCTATGGCTACACCTTC

D: .
J: TRBJ1-4
V: TRBV28
size: few
CDR3: CASTIDEKLFF
DNA: TGTGCCAGCACCATTGATGAAAAACTGTTTTTT

D: .
J: TRBJ2-7
V: TRBV19
size: few
CDR3: CASSNFQGIRPLEQYF
DNA: TGTGCCAGTAGTAACTTTCAGGGCATCCGCCCCCTCGAGCAGTACTTC

D: .
J: TRBJ2-3
V: TRBV27
size: .
CDR3: CASSFWRPSTDTQYF
DNA: TGTGCCAGCAGTTTCTGGCGGCCTAGCACAGATACGCAGTATTTT

D: TRBD2
J: TRBJ2-3
V: TRBV19
size: .
CDR3: CASSAPSIGSGKYTDTQYF
DNA: TGTGCCAGTAGTGCGCCGAGTATAGGTAGCGGGAAGTACACAGATACGCAGTATTTT

D: TRBD1
J: TRBJ1-3
V: TRBV7-2
size: .
CDR3: CASSLNQGASGNTIYF
DNA: TGTGCCAGCAGCTTAAACCAGGGGGCTTCTGGAAACACCATATATTTT

D: .
J: TRBJ1-1
V: TRBV7-9
size: once
CDR3: CILTAPGRGTEAFF
DNA: TGTATCCTAACTGCGCCAGGGAGGGGAACTGAAGCTTTCTTT

D: .
J: TRBJ1-3
V: TRBV9
size: .
CDR3: CASSVGPESGNTIYF
DNA: TGTGCCAGCAGCGTAGGGCCGGAGTCTGGAAACACCATATATTTT

D: TRBD2
J: TRBJ2-1
V: TRBV11-3
size: .
CDR3: CASSSPSGRLLDEQFF
DNA: TGTGCCAGCAGCTCCCCTAGCGGGAGATTGTTGGATGAGCAGTTCTTC

D: .
J: TRBJ2-1
V: TRBV11-3
size: .
CDR3: CASSLVLASQEQFF
DNA: TGTGCCAGCAGCTTAGTCCTAGCCTCCCAGGAGCAGTTCTTC

D: .
J: TRBJ1-1
V: TRBV6-1
size: few
CDR3: CASSELLTANTEAFF
DNA: TGTGCCAGCAGTGAACTCCTGACAGCGAACACTGAAGCTTTCTTT

D: TRBD2
J: TRBJ2-1
V: TRBV19
size: .
CDR3: CASSMVAGEAYNEQFF
DNA: TGTGCCAGTAGTATGGTAGCGGGAGAAGCCTACAATGAGCAGTTCTTC

D: TRBD2
J: TRBJ2-3
V: TRBV7-9
size: few
CDR3: CASSLTSGRDTQYF
DNA: TGTGCCAGCAGCTTAACTAGCGGGAGAGATACGCAGTATTTT

D: .
J: TRBJ2-3
V: TRBV11-2
size: .
CDR3: CASSFGVTVETDTQYF
DNA: TGTGCCAGCAGCTTCGGGGTGACGGTTGAAACAGATACGCAGTATTTT

D: .
J: TRBJ2-7
V: TRBV20-1
size: .
CDR3: CSASGEYEQYF
DNA: TGCAGTGCTTCAGGGGAGTACGAGCAGTACTTC

D: TRBD1
J: TRBJ1-4
V: TRBV6-1
size: few
CDR3: CASSEVYGTGGEKLFF
DNA: TGTGCCAGCAGTGAAGTGTACGGGACAGGGGGAGAGAAACTGTTTTTT

D: TRBD1
J: TRBJ1-2
V: TRBV2
size: .
CDR3: CASSAGDRGNYGYTF
DNA: TGTGCCAGCAGTGCGGGGGACAGGGGAAATTATGGCTACACCTTC

D: .
J: TRBJ1-5
V: TRBV9
size: .
CDR3: CASSVGGRNSNQPQHF
DNA: TGTGCCAGCAGCGTAGGTGGCAGAAATAGCAATCAGCCCCAGCATTTT

D: TRBD2
J: TRBJ2-3
V: TRBV7-6
size: .
CDR3: CASSLSTSGTSTDTQYF
DNA: TGTGCCAGCAGCTTATCGACTAGCGGAACTAGCACAGATACGCAGTATTTT

D: .
J: TRBJ2-3
V: TRBV7-9
size: once
CDR3: CSSSLGGGADTQYF
DNA: TGTTCCAGCAGCTTAGGAGGGGGCGCAGATACGCAGTATTTT

D: .
J: TRBJ2-1
V: TRBV29-1
size: .
CDR3: CSVRVNNEQFF
DNA: TGCAGCGTTAGAGTAAACAATGAGCAGTTCTTC

D: TRBD2
J: TRBJ2-3
V: TRBV6-6
size: .
CDR3: CASSYGREVDTQYF
DNA: TGTGCCAGCAGTTACGGGCGGGAGGTAGATACGCAGTATTTT

D: TRBD1
J: TRBJ1-5
V: TRBV2
size: few
CDR3: CASGGQESYSNQPQHF
DNA: TGTGCCAGCGGCGGACAGGAGAGCTATAGCAATCAGCCCCAGCATTTT

D: TRBD1
J: TRBJ2-1
V: TRBV7-9
size: .
CDR3: CASSLAGTGVNEQFF
DNA: TGTGCCAGCAGCTTAGCCGGGACAGGGGTAAATGAGCAGTTCTTC

D: TRBD1
J: TRBJ1-2
V: TRBV6-5
size: .
CDR3: CASSYGQGAYGYTF
DNA: TGTGCCAGCAGTTACGGTCAGGGGGCCTATGGCTACACCTTC

D: TRBD1
J: TRBJ1-4
V: TRBV18
size: .
CDR3: CASSPGQGDEKLFF
DNA: TGTGCCAGCTCCCCAGGACAGGGGGACGAAAAACTGTTTTTT

D: TRBD1
J: TRBJ1-2
V: TRBV5-1
size: .
CDR3: CASSKPGQGDYGYTF
DNA: TGCGCCAGCAGCAAACCGGGACAGGGCGACTATGGCTACACCTTC

D: TRBD2
J: TRBJ2-7
V: TRBV11-3
size: .
CDR3: CASSPRGTSGYEQYF
DNA: TGTGCCAGCAGCCCGCGAGGGACTAGCGGCTACGAGCAGTACTTC

D: TRBD1
J: TRBJ1-1
V: TRBV27
size: .
CDR3: CASSLRTGVGEAFF
DNA: TGTGCCAGCAGTCTCCGTACAGGGGTGGGTGAAGCTTTCTTT

D: .
J: TRBJ2-3
V: TRBV7-8
size: .
CDR3: CASSSGSGIDTQYF
DNA: TGTGCCAGCAGCTCTGGATCAGGTATAGATACGCAGTATTTT

D: TRBD2
J: TRBJ2-2
V: TRBV4-3
size: .
CDR3: CASSPTSGANTGELFF
DNA: TGCGCCAGCAGCCCCACTAGCGGCGCGAACACCGGGGAGCTGTTTTTT

D: .
J: TRBJ2-2
V: TRBV7-2
size: .
CDR3: CASSLVSINTGELFF
DNA: TGTGCCAGCAGCTTAGTTTCAATTAACACCGGGGAGCTGTTTTTT

D: TRBD1
J: TRBJ2-6
V: TRBV9
size: .
CDR3: CASSVSPGTGSGANVLTF
DNA: TGTGCCAGCAGCGTCAGTCCCGGGACAGGGAGCGGGGCCAACGTCCTGACTTTC

D: .
J: TRBJ1-4
V: TRBV5-6
size: .
CDR3: CASSLGHRNEKLFF
DNA: TGTGCCAGCAGCTTGGGTCACCGGAATGAAAAACTGTTTTTT

D: TRBD1
J: TRBJ1-6
V: TRBV7-3
size: .
CDR3: CASSLGQETSPLHF
DNA: TGTGCCAGCAGCCTCGGACAGGAGACCTCACCCCTCCACTTT

D: TRBD1
J: TRBJ2-3
V: TRBV5-1
size: .
CDR3: CASSPVGGPTDTQYF
DNA: TGCGCCAGCAGCCCCGTAGGGGGCCCTACAGATACGCAGTATTTT

D: TRBD2
J: TRBJ2-1
V: TRBV6-5
size: few
CDR3: CASRRTSGWNEQFF
DNA: TGTGCCAGCAGGCGGACTAGCGGGTGGAATGAGCAGTTCTTC

D: .
J: TRBJ1-2
V: TRBV30
size: .
CDR3: CASSTGNNYGYTF
DNA: TGTGCCTCCTCGACAGGAAACAACTATGGCTACACCTTC

D: TRBD1
J: TRBJ1-4
V: TRBV7-9
size: .
CDR3: CASSLPGGGSTNEKLFF
DNA: TGTGCCAGCAGCCTACCAGGGGGCGGTTCTACTAATGAAAAACTGTTTTTT

D: TRBD1
J: TRBJ1-5
V: TRBV19
size: .
CDR3: CASSAGTVKNQPQHF
DNA: TGTGCCAGTAGTGCGGGGACAGTAAAAAATCAGCCCCAGCATTTT

D: TRBD2
J: TRBJ2-1
V: TRBV5-4
size: .
CDR3: CASSVRTSGAYNEQFF
DNA: TGTGCCAGCAGCGTAAGGACTAGCGGTGCCTACAATGAGCAGTTCTTC

D: .
J: TRBJ1-5
V: TRBV2
size: .
CDR3: CASSQEYQSNQPQHF
DNA: TGTGCCAGCAGTCAAGAATACCAGAGCAATCAGCCCCAGCATTTT

D: TRBD1
J: TRBJ1-4
V: TRBV7-2
size: .
CDR3: CASRRQGASTNEKLFF
DNA: TGTGCCAGCAGGCGACAGGGGGCTTCAACTAATGAAAAACTGTTTTTT

D: TRBD2
J: TRBJ2-1
V: TRBV2
size: .
CDR3: CASSQQASGNNEQFF
DNA: TGTGCCAGCAGCCAACAGGCTAGCGGTAACAATGAGCAGTTCTTC

D: .
J: TRBJ2-7
V: TRBV5-1
size: .
CDR3: CASSHGQTYEQYF
DNA: TGCGCCAGCAGCCACGGACAGACCTACGAGCAGTACTTC

D: .
J: TRBJ1-2
V: TRBV5-1
size: .
CDR3: CASSLGQRGGYTF
DNA: TGCGCCAGCAGCTTGGGGCAGCGGGGAGGCTACACCTTC